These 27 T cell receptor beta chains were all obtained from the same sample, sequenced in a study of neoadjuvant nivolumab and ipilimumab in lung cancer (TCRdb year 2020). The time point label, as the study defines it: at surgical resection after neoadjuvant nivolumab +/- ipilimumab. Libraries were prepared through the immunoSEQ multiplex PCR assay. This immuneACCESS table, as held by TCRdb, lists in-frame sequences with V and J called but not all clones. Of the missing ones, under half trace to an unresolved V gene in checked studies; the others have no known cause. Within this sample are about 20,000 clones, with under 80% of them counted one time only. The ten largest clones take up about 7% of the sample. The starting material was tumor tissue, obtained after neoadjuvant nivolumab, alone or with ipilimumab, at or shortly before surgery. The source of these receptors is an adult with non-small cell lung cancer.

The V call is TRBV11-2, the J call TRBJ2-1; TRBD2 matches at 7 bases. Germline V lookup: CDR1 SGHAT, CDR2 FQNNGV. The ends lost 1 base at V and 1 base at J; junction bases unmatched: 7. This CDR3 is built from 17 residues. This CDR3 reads CASSLVLAGVSYNEQFF. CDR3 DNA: TGTGCCAGCAGCTTAGTTTTGGCGGGAGTGTCCTACAATGAGCAGTTCTTC.

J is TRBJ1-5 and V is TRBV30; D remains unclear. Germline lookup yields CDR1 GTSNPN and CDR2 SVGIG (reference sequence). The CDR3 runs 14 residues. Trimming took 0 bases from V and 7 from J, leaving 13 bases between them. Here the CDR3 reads CAWSVRQVGQPQHF. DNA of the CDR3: TGTGCCTGGAGTGTTCGGCAGGTAGGCCAGCCCCAGCATTTT.

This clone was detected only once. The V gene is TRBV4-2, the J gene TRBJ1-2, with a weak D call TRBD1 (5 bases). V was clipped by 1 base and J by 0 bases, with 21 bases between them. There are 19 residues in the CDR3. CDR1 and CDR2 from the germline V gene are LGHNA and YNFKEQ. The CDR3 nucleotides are TGTGCCAGCAGCCAAGTGGCAAACAGGAGAAGGATAGCTAACTATGGCTACACCTTC. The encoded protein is CASSQVANRRRIANYGYTF.

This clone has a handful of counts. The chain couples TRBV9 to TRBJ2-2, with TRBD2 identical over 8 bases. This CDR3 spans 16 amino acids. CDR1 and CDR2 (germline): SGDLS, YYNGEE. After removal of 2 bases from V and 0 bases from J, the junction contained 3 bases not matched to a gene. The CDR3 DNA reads TGTGCCAGCAGCGTTTATAGCGGGACGAACACCGGGGAGCTGTTTTTT. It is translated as CASSVYSGTNTGELFF.

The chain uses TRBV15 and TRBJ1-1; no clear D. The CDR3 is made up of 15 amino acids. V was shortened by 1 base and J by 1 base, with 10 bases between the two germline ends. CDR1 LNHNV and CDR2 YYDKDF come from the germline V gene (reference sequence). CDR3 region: CATSRGADANTEAFF. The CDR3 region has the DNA TGTGCCACCAGCAGAGGGGCAGACGCGAACACTGAAGCTTTCTTT.

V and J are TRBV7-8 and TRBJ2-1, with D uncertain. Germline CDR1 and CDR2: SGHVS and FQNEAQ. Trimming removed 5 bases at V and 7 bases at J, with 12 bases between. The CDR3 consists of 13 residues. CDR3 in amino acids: CASSPHSVNEQFF. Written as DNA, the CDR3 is TGTGCCAGCAGCCCGCACAGTGTGAATGAGCAGTTCTTC. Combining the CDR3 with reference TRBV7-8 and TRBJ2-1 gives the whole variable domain GAGVSQSPRYKVAKRGQDVALRCDPISGHVSLFWYQQALGQGPEFLTYFQNEAQLDKSGLPSDRFFAERPEGSVSTLKIQRTQQEDSAVYLCASSPHSVNEQFFGPGTRLTVL.

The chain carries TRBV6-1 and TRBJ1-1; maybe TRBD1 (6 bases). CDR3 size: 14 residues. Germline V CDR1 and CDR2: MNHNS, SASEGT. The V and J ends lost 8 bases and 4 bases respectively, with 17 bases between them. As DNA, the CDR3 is TGTGCCAGCGATCAACAGGGAATGGGCACTGAAGCTTTCTTT. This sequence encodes CASDQQGMGTEAFF.

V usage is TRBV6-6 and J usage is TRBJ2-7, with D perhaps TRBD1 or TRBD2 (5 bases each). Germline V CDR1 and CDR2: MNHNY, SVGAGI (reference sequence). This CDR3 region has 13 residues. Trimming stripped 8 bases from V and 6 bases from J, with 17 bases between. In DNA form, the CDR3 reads TGTGCCAGCGGGGCCCCGGGGCGCGTCGAGCAGTACTTC. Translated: CASGAPGRVEQYF.

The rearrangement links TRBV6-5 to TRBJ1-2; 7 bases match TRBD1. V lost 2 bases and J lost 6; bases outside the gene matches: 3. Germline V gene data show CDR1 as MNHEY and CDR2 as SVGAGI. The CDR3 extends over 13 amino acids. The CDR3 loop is CASSYADRDGYTF. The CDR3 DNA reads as TGTGCCAGCAGTTACGCCGACAGGGATGGCTACACCTTC.

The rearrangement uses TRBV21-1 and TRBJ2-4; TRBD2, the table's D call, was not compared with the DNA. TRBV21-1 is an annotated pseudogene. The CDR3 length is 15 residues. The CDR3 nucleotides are TGTGCCAGCAGCAAAGACCCGGTAGCCAAAAACATTCAGTACTTC. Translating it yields CASSKDPVAKNIQYF.

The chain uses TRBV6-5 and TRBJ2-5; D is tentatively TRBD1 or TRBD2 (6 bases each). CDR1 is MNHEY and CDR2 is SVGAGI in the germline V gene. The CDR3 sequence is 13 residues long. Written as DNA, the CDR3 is TGTGCGACAGGAGGGGGGCACCAAGAGACCCAGTACTTC. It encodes CATGGGHQETQYF.

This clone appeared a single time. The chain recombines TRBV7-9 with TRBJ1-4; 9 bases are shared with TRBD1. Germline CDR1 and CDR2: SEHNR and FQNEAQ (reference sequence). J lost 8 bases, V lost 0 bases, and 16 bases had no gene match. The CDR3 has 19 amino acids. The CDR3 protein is CASSLARPTGGQVYEKLFF. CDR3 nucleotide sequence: TGTGCCAGCAGCTTAGCCCGCCCAACAGGGGGCCAGGTTTACGAAAAACTGTTTTTT.

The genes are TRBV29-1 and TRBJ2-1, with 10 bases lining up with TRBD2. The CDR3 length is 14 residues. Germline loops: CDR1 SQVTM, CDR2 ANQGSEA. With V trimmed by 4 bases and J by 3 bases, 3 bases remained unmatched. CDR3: CSVGGLALYNEQFF. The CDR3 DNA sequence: TGCAGCGTTGGGGGACTAGCGCTCTACAATGAGCAGTTCTTC.

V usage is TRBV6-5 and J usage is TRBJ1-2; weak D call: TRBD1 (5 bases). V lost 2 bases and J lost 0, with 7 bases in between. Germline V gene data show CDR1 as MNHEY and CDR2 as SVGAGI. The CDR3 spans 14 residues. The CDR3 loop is CASSYDRANYGYTF. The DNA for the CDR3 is TGTGCCAGCAGTTACGACAGAGCTAACTATGGCTACACCTTC.

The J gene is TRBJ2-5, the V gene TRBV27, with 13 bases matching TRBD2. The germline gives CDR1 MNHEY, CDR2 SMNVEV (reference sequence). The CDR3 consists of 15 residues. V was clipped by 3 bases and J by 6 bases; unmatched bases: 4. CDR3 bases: TGTGCCAGCAGTTTGACTAGCGGGAGGCCCCAGACCCAGTACTTC. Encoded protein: CASSLTSGRPQTQYF.

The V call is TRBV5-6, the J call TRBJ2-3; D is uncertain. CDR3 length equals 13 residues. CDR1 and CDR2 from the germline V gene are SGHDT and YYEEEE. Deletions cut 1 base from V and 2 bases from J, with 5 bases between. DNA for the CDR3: TGTGCCAGCAGCTTGCCAACCACAGATACGCAGTATTTT. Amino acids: CASSLPTTDTQYF.

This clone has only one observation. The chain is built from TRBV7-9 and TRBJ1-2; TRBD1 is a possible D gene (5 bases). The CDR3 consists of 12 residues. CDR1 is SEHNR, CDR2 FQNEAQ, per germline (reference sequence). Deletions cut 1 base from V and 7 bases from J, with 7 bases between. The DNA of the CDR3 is TGTGCCAGCAGCTTAGAAACAGGTGGCTACACCTTC. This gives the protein CASSLETGGYTF. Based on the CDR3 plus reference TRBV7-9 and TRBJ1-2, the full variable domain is DTGVSQNPRHKITKRGQNVTFRCDPISEHNRLYWYRQTLGQGPEFLTYFQNEAQLEKSRLLSDRFSAERPKGSFSTLEIQRTEQGDSAMYLCASSLETGGYTFGSGTRLTVV.

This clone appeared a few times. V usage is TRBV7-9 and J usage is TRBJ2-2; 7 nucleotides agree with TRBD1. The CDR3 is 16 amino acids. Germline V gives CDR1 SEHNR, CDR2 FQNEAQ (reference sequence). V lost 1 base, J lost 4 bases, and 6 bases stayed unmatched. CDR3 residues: CASSLGTGEPTGELFF. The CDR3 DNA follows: TGTGCCAGCAGCTTAGGGACAGGAGAACCCACCGGGGAGCTGTTTTTT.

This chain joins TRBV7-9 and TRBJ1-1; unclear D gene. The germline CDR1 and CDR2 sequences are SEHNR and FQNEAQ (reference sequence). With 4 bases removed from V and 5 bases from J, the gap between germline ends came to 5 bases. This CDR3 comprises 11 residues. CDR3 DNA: TGTGCCAGCAGCTCCCCAACTGAAGCTTTCTTT. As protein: CASSSPTEAFF.

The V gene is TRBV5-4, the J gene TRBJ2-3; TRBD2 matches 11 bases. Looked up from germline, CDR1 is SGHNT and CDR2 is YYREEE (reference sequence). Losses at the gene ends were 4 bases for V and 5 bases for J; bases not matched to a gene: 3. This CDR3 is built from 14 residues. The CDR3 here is CASSHGLAGDTQYF. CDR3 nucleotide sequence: TGTGCCAGCAGCCACGGACTAGCGGGAGATACGCAGTATTTT.

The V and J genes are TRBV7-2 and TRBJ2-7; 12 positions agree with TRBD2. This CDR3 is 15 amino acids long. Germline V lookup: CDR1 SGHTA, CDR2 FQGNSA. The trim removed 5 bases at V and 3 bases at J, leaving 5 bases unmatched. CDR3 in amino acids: CASSPTSGSGYEQYF. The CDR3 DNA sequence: TGTGCCAGCAGCCCGACTAGCGGGAGTGGCTACGAGCAGTACTTC. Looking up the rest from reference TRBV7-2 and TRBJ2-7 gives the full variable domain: GAGVSQSPSNKVTEKGKDVELRCDPISGHTALYWYRQSLGQGLEFLIYFQGNSAPDKSGLPSDRFSAERTGGSVSTLTIQRTQQEDSAVYLCASSPTSGSGYEQYFGPGTRLTVT.

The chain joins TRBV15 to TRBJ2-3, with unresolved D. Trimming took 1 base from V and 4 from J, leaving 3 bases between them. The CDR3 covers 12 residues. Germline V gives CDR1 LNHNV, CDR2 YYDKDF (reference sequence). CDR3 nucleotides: TGTGCCACCAGCAGAGCTGCAGATACGCAGTATTTT. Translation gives CATSRAADTQYF.

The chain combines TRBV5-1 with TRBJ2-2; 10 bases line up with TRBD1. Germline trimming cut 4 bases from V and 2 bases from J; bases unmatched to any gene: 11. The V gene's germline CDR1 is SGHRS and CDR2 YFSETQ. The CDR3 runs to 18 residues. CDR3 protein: CASSTWTGGSRNTGELFF. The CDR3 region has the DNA TGCGCCAGCAGCACATGGACAGGGGGTAGTAGAAACACCGGGGAGCTGTTTTTT.

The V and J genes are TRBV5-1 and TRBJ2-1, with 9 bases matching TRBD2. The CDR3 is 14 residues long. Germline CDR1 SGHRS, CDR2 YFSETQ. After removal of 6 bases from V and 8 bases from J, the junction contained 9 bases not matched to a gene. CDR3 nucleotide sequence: TGCGCCAGCATCCTGGGACTAGCTGAGGATGAGCAGTTCTTC. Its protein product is CASILGLAEDEQFF. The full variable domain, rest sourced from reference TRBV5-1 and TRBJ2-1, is KAGVTQTPRYLIKTRGQQVTLSCSPISGHRSVSWYQQTPGQGLQFLFEYFSETQRNKGNFPGRFSGRQFSNSRSEMNVSTLELGDSALYLCASILGLAEDEQFFGPGTRLTVL.

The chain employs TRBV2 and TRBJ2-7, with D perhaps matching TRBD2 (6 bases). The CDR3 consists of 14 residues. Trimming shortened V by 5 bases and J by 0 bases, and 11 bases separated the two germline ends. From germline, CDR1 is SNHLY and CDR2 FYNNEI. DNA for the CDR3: TGTGCCAGCAGTCCGGGACTGCTCTCCTACGAGCAGTACTTC. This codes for CASSPGLLSYEQYF. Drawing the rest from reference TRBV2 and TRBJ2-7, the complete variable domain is EPEVTQTPSHQVTQMGQEVILRCVPISNHLYFYWYRQILGQKVEFLVSFYNNEISEKSEIFDDQFSVERPDGSNFTLKIRSTKLEDSAMYFCASSPGLLSYEQYFGPGTRLTVT.

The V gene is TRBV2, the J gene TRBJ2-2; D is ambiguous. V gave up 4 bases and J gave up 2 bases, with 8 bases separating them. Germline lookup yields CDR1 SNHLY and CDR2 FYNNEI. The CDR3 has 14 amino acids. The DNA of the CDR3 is TGTGCCAGCAGTGGGCAAGTTAACACCGGGGAGCTGTTTTTT. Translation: CASSGQVNTGELFF.

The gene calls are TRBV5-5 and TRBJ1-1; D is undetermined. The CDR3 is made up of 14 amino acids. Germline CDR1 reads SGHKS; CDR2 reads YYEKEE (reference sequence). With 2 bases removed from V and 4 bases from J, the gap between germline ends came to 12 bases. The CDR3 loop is CASSFLGETTEAFF. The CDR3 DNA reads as TGTGCCAGCAGCTTCTTGGGAGAGACCACTGAAGCTTTCTTT.